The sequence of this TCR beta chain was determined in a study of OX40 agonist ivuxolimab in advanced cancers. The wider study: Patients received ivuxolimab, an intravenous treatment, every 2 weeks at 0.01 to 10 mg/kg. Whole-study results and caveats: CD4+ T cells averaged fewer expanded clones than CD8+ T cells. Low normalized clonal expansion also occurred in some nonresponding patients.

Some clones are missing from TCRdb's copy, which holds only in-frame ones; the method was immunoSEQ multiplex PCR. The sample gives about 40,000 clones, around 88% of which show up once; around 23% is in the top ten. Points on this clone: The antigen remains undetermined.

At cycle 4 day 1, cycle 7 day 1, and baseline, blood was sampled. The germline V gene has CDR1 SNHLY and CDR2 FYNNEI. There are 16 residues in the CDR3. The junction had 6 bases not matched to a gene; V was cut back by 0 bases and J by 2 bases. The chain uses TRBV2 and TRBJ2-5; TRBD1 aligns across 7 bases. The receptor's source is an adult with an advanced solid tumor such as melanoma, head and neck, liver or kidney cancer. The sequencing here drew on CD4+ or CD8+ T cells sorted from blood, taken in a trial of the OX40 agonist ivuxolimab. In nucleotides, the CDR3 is TGTGCCAGCAGTGAAGCGGGGACAGCTACTCAAGAGACCCAGTACTTC. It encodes CASSEAGTATQETQYF.